This TCR beta chain comes out of a study of T cell responses to AZD1222 COVID-19 vaccine. Overall study: Second-dose recipients at about 4 or about 12 weeks were treated as one pooled group.

With 4 bases removed from V and 4 bases from J, the gap between germline ends came to 10 bases. Germline V CDR1 and CDR2: LGHDT, YNNKEL (reference sequence). The CDR3 is 13 residues long. The study's findings and limits: Mostly white British, mostly female donors; authors suggested clonal diversity may be underestimated.

Some clones are missing from TCRdb's copy, which holds only in-frame ones; the method was immunoSEQ multiplex PCR. The sample includes approximately 140,000 clones, roughly 94% of them seen just once. Points on this clone: Its antigen is not known.

The J gene is TRBJ1-2, the V gene TRBV3-1 (or the pseudogene TRBV3-2), with D perhaps matching TRBD1 (6 bases). This TCR was recovered from an adult in good health. The specimen comprised peripheral blood, sampled on day 0 of AZD1222 vaccination. Here the CDR3 reads CASSPRGFYGYTF. CDR3 DNA sequence: TGTGCCAGCAGCCCCAGGGGATTCTATGGCTACACCTTC.